This record concerns one T cell receptor beta chain sequence. Germline V gives CDR1 MGHRA, CDR2 YSYEKL. V dropped 4 bases and J dropped 4; count of bases not matched to a gene: 8. The CDR3 is 17 amino acids. The sample originates from a study of blood T cell repertoires in COVID-19. Study-level information: Researchers got acute and convalescent COVID-19 samples from the United States, Italy and Spain.

Sequencing used immunoSEQ multiplex PCR; TCRdb keeps in-frame clones, though not all of them. This sample yields about 78,000 clones, of which 90% are seen a single time; under 1.1% belongs to the top ten. Source material: peripheral blood. The genes are TRBV4-1 and TRBJ2-7, with TRBD2 matching over 15 bases. This clonotype was sampled from a woman aged 50 to 60 in a cohort sampled during active COVID-19. CDR3: CASSPGLAGGPGYEQYF. In nucleotides, the CDR3 is TGCGCCAGCAGCCCGGGACTAGCGGGAGGTCCGGGATACGAGCAGTACTTC.